The entry that follows covers one T cell receptor beta chain sequence. No cognate antigen has been identified for it. No base-level quality is on record; no much larger clone is a single base apart. The data originate from a study of shared clonotypes between healthy human individuals (dated by TCRdb to 2020 to 2021). About the study as a whole: A couple of women and three men aged 18 to 49 years were included in the cohort. For each donor, three plates each were used for CD4 naive and CD4 memory, two plates were used for CD8 naive, and one plate was used for CD8 memory. The study deeply sequenced blood TCR repertoires of about five healthy adults to estimate repertoire size and the extent of clonotype sharing between individuals. To increase sequencing depth and limit assay-specific biases, different laboratories used diverse techniques to prepare libraries and sequence TCR repertoires. Each donor's leukapheresis produced roughly between roughly 0.9 and 9 billion PBMCs. The study at large found these results: Rarefaction of sorted-subset datasets indicated incomplete sequencing despite the large sequencing depth. Sampling was limited to blood, and TCR repertoires in tissue likely differ from TCR repertoires in blood. Because the study included a small number of donors, the genetic and exposure-history diversity represented was limited. Naive subsets generally had larger estimated clonotype richness than memory subsets. Based on pairwise subsampling, the degree of clonotype sharing among donors was expected to be affected by sequencing depth. Clonotypes shared by all four sorted-subset donors showed higher generation probabilities than non-shared clonotypes. About 4.5% of naive CD4, 3.5% of naive CD8, around 2.3% of memory CD4, and roughly 0.4% of memory CD8 clonotypes were shared across several donors.

CDR1 MDHEN and CDR2 SYDVKM were looked up in the germline V gene. V and J lose 9 bases and 2 bases, and a span of 14 bases separates them. Counted from cysteine to phenylalanine, this CDR3 has 13 amino acids. Only CDR3 DNA remains: 39 bases, in frame from the first base. Using the deep immunoSEQ assay, TCR CDR3 regions were amplified from genomic DNA by multiplex PCR. Extracted genomic DNA from each cell subset was spread evenly across all wells of several immunoSEQ 96-well plates, with each plate serving as a replicate. Each replicate PCR for sorted subsets received roughly 0.2 ug genomic DNA, equal to about 30,000 T cell genomes. Purified libraries were measured with a Qubit 3.0 fluorometer, size-checked on a Bioanalyzer 2100, and measured again with the KAPA Library Quantification kit. A separate single-read 150-cycle Illumina NextSeq 550 flow cell was used to sequence each immunoSEQ 96-well plate. In the original analysis: Because the immunoSEQ output included only junctional sequences and no quality scores, the filtering could not be the same as the filtering used for full-length reads. To assign V/J genes and CDR3, sequences were annotated using PyIR, a Python wrapper for IgBLAST v1.9, with IMGT germline references. Any read was removed if the V/J assignment was weak (E-value above 1e-6), the CDR3 was missing, or the read contained stop codons, out-of-frame junctions, or ambiguous translated residues. V3J clonotypes were defined as sequences sharing an identical inferred V gene, J gene, and CDR3 amino acid sequence. The percentage overlap between two repertoires was calculated by dividing the number of shared unique clonotypes by the size of the smaller repertoire. RTK rarefaction, the Chao1 estimator, and Recon v2.1 estimates of unobserved clonotypes were used to assess repertoire richness. For all TCRbeta clonotypes obtained by the gDNA method from four donors, generation probabilities were computed with OLGA. In TCRdb, the immuneACCESS table is reduced to in-frame sequences with V and J assigned. These tables do not hold every clone; where another copy was compared, an unresolved V gene accounts for under half, and the others remain unexplained. That table supplies the V and J calls and clone size; D and trimming were determined from the DNA. In this sample the table shows over 2 million clones, 95% of which occur a single time. The ten top clones hold 0.1% to 0.15% of the sample.

Healthy HIV-negative adults with no recently reported acute infections or vaccinations were included as donors. All donors were Caucasian adults living in Nashville, Tennessee, USA. CD4+ T cells were enriched through magnetic negative selection, after which naive cells were positively selected on CD45RA and the remaining negative fraction served as the memory subset. After blood collection by leukapheresis, PBMCs were isolated using Ficoll-Histopaque density gradient centrifugation and then cryopreserved in the vapor phase of liquid nitrogen. Purity and quantity of every magnetically sorted T cell population were checked by analytical flow cytometry. From each sorted fraction, genomic DNA was isolated and quantified by UV absorbance on a Nanodrop 2000c.

The material sequenced was naive CD4+ T cells sorted from blood. The sample's cell subset or site label is to be understood as: CD45RA+ positively selected. The clonotype was recovered from a man in his late teens or twenties in good health. Recombination connected TRBV28 to TRBJ2-7, with TRBD1 tentatively as D gene (7 bases match). The CDR3 amino acid sequence is: CASTGDSPYEQYF. The bases read TGTGCCAGTACGGGGGACAGTCCCTACGAGCAGTACTTC.